This T cell receptor beta chain was profiled in a study of blood T cell repertoires in COVID-19. At the level of the study: The United States, Italy and Spain supplied acute and convalescent COVID-19 samples. PBMCs, B-cell-depleted T cells, or T cells were the source of the cDNA or gDNA that made up the material.

Here immunoSEQ multiplex PCR was the method, and the copy in TCRdb shows in-frame clones only, minus some. The table has 100,000 to 110,000 clones, 70% to 80% seen once. The sample holds a few counts of this clone. Germline CDR1 reads MDHEN; CDR2 reads SYDVKM. CDR3 length: 13 residues. V was cut by 7 bases and J by 6 bases, with 15 bases left in between. Sequenced material: peripheral blood. This TCR was recovered from a woman in her seventies with acute or convalescent COVID-19. V and J are TRBV28 and TRBJ1-2; TRBD1 is a possible D gene (5 bases). The CDR3 nucleotides read TGTGCCAGCACCCTGGGTACAGGTAATGGCTACACCTTC. Translated, it gives CASTLGTGNGYTF.